The 20 T cell receptor beta chains reported below all come from one sample, sequenced in a study of cytomegalovirus exposure and HLA in healthy donors (dated by TCRdb to the late 2010s). The library came from the immunoSEQ multiplex PCR assay. For the multiplex PCR, a mixture combining 60 forward primers for TCR Vbeta segments and 13 reverse primers for TCR Jbeta segments was used. TCRdb limited this immuneACCESS table to in-frame rearrangements with V and J called. A share of clones is missing; checked studies link under half to unresolved V genes, and the rest is unexplained. For this sample there are 110,000 to 150,000 clones; over 70% appear just once. The top ten clones comprise under 6% of the sample. Sequencing was done on a sample of PBMCs. These receptor sequences come from a man aged 40-55 years in good health and CMV-seronegative.

The genes are TRBV18 and TRBJ2-2; 11 positions match TRBD1. The CDR3 is 15 residues long. J was trimmed by 5 bases and V by 3 bases; bases with no gene match: 2. Germline CDR1 reads KGHSH; CDR2 reads LQKENI. The CDR3 nucleotides are TGTGCCAGCTCACCGGACAGGGGGCGTACCGGGGAGCTGTTTTTT. It yields the protein CASSPDRGRTGELFF.

The chain has TRBV7-2 and TRBJ1-6; no definite D call. Trimming removed 10 bases from V and 0 bases from J, with 7 bases in between. The germline gives CDR1 SGHTA, CDR2 FQGNSA. The CDR3 sequence is 13 residues long. Here the CDR3 reads CATSLSYNSPLHF. DNA of the CDR3: TGTGCCACCTCCCTCTCCTATAATTCACCCCTCCACTTT.

This clone occurred once. In nucleotides, the CDR3 is TGTGCCAGCAGCCAAACCGGGACTAGCAGGACTGAGCAGTTCTTC. Translating gives CASSQTGTSRTEQFF. This chain uses TRBV27 with TRBJ2-1, with TRBD2 identical over 9 bases. The germline V gene has CDR1 MNHEY and CDR2 SMNVEV (reference sequence). CDR3 length: 15 residues. Germline trimming cut 6 bases from V and 9 bases from J; bases unmatched to any gene: 12.

This chain joins TRBV5-4 and TRBJ1-1; tentative D call: TRBD1 (5 bases). The CDR3 has 14 residues. The germline CDR1 and CDR2 sequences are SGHNT and YYREEE (reference sequence). Trimming shortened V by 6 bases and J by 4 bases, and 16 bases separated the two germline ends. This CDR3 is CASTSKGIGTEAFF. The CDR3, as DNA: TGTGCCAGCACAAGCAAGGGGATTGGCACTGAAGCTTTCTTT.

V gene TRBV6-5 combines with J gene TRBJ1-1; TRBD1 might be the D (6 bases). The V gene lost 5 bases and the J gene lost 1 base, with 11 bases spanning the gap. Germline V lookup: CDR1 MNHEY, CDR2 SVGAGI. The CDR3 loop spans 14 amino acids. The DNA for the CDR3 is TGTGCCAGCAGTACGCCGGACAGGAACACTGAAGCTTTCTTT. Translation: CASSTPDRNTEAFF.

On this clone: Other DNA sequences from this sample encode an identical CDR3 as well. The chain uses TRBV5-4 and TRBJ1-3, with 8 bases lining up with TRBD1. V dropped 1 base and J dropped 7; count of bases not matched to a gene: 4. This CDR3 has 14 residues. The germline V gene has CDR1 SGHNT and CDR2 YYREEE (reference sequence). The CDR3 DNA sequence: TGTGCCAGCAGCTTGCAGGGGGCAGGGAACACCATATATTTT. This codes for CASSLQGAGNTIYF.

The rearrangement joins TRBV14 to TRBJ2-7; D may be TRBD1 (5 bases). The length of the CDR3 is 12 residues. V lost 10 bases, J lost 4 bases, and 14 bases lay in between. Germline V lookup: CDR1 SGHDN, CDR2 FVKESK. The CDR3 loop is CATKGILYEQYF. The CDR3 coding sequence is TGTGCCACCAAGGGGATACTATACGAGCAGTACTTC.

This chain links TRBV18 with TRBJ1-1; 10 nucleotides align to TRBD1. Trimming at V came to 2 bases and at J to 1 base, leaving 4 bases not matched to a gene. CDR1 is KGHSH, CDR2 LQKENI, per germline. The CDR3 contains 16 residues. CDR3 loop: CASSPGTGVQNTEAFF. CDR3 DNA: TGTGCCAGCTCACCAGGGACAGGGGTCCAGAACACTGAAGCTTTCTTT. The full variable domain, completed using reference TRBV18 and TRBJ1-1, is NAGVMQNPRHLVRRRGQEARLRCSPMKGHSHVYWYRQLPEEGLKFMVYLQKENIIDESGMPKERFSAEFPKEGPSILRIQQVVRGDSAAYFCASSPGTGVQNTEAFFGQGTRLTVV.

This clone turned up a few times. V and J are TRBV4-3 and TRBJ1-1; 7 bases align to TRBD1. V lost 4 bases to trimming and J lost 5 bases; unmatched junction nucleotides: 10. This CDR3 is built from 15 residues. The germline V gene encodes CDR1 LGHNA and CDR2 YSLEER. CDR3 sequence (DNA): TGCGCCAGCAGCCGACTCCAGGGGGTATTGACTGAAGCTTTCTTT. This sequence encodes CASSRLQGVLTEAFF.

The J gene is TRBJ2-5, the V gene TRBV5-1; no firm D call. The CDR3 covers 14 residues. Germline V gene lookup returns CDR1 SGHRS and CDR2 YFSETQ. Trimming shortened V by 0 bases and J by 5 bases, and 11 bases separated the two germline ends. This CDR3 is CASSLGPGLETQYF. The CDR3 DNA reads TGCGCCAGCAGCTTGGGACCGGGTCTTGAGACCCAGTACTTC.

The V call is TRBV27, the J call TRBJ2-2; 7 bases fit TRBD1. The length of the CDR3 is 15 residues. The V segment lost 5 bases and the J segment 5 bases; nucleotides outside the gene matches: 8. Germline CDR1 is MNHEY and CDR2 is SMNVEV (reference sequence). In nucleotides, the CDR3 is TGTGCCAGCAGTATACAGGGGCTAGGAACCGGGGAGCTGTTTTTT. It is translated as CASSIQGLGTGELFF.

The chain joins TRBV9 to TRBJ1-2; D might be TRBD1 (5 bases). This CDR3 has 16 residues. Germline values: CDR1 SGDLS, CDR2 YYNGEE. V lost 0 bases and J 7 bases, leaving 19 bases between the germline ends. Here the CDR3 DNA reads TGTGCCAGCAGCGTAGGTGTCATGGGGCGCGGGACTGGCTACACCTTC. This gives the protein CASSVGVMGRGTGYTF.

The CDR3 nucleotides are TGTGCCAGCAGCCTTTCCGGGACAGGGACGGGCGGCTACACCTTC. Encoded protein: CASSLSGTGTGGYTF. The genes are TRBV27 and TRBJ1-2, with 9 bases matching TRBD1. The germline CDR1 and CDR2 sequences are MNHEY and SMNVEV (reference sequence). V lost 6 bases to trimming and J lost 8 bases; unmatched junction nucleotides: 13. This CDR3 contains 15 residues.

In this sample, this clone turned up a few times. The rearrangement joins TRBV6-5 to TRBJ1-3; D not resolved. CDR3 length: 15 amino acids. V dropped 7 bases and J dropped 1 base, with 14 bases sitting between them. The germline gives CDR1 MNHEY, CDR2 SVGAGI. The CDR3 loop reads CASTYSSGSGNTIYF. Written as DNA, the CDR3 is TGTGCCAGCACCTATAGCTCGGGGTCTGGAAACACCATATATTTT.

The rearrangement uses TRBV28 and TRBJ1-1; possible D gene TRBD1, 6 bases. CDR3 length: 14 amino acids. Germline V gene data show CDR1 as MDHEN and CDR2 as SYDVKM. Trimming left V 5 bases short and J 2 bases short, with 12 bases between. The CDR3 DNA reads TGTGCCAGCAGTCAGGCGGGGGCTAACACTGAAGCTTTCTTT. Amino acid sequence: CASSQAGANTEAFF.

This clone has a single count. The V and J genes are TRBV5-1 and TRBJ2-7; no reliable D call. CDR3 size: 14 residues. V gave up 0 bases and J gave up 2 bases, with 9 bases separating them. Germline V gene lookup returns CDR1 SGHRS and CDR2 YFSETQ. CDR3 in DNA: TGCGCCAGCAGCTTGGAGGTCAGGCCCTACGAGCAGTACTTC. This gives the protein CASSLEVRPYEQYF.

The chain joins TRBV29-1 to TRBJ2-7; the match to TRBD1 covers 7 bases. CDR1 SQVTM and CDR2 ANQGSEA come from the germline V gene. The CDR3 contains 11 residues. V shed 7 bases, J shed 2 bases, and the junction held 2 bases outside the gene matches. CDR3 amino acids: CSAGTAYEQYF. The CDR3 DNA reads as TGCAGCGCCGGGACAGCCTACGAGCAGTACTTC.

The rearrangement uses TRBV6-1 and TRBJ1-2, with 10 bases fitting TRBD1. V was pared by 7 bases and J by 4 bases, with 9 bases of the junction left unmatched. The CDR3 is made up of 15 amino acids. CDR1 MNHNS and CDR2 SASEGT come from the germline V gene. The CDR3 sequence is CASIPETGGGYGYTF. CDR3 DNA sequence: TGTGCCAGCATCCCAGAGACAGGGGGCGGCTATGGCTACACCTTC.

The CDR3 DNA is TGTGCCAGCAGTTTAGGGGGGATACGCACTGAAGCTTTCTTT. This codes for CASSLGGIRTEAFF. The chain employs TRBV28 and TRBJ1-1; a possible D gene is TRBD1 (5 bases). Per the germline V gene, CDR1 is MDHEN and CDR2 is SYDVKM. The CDR3 has 14 amino acids. V was shortened by 2 bases and J by 4 bases, with 11 bases between the two germline ends. Together with reference TRBV28 and TRBJ1-1, the CDR3 gives the full variable domain: DVKVTQSSRYLVKRTGEKVFLECVQDMDHENMFWYRQDPGLGLRLIYFSYDVKMKEKGDIPEGYSVSREKKERFSLILESASTNQTSMYLCASSLGGIRTEAFFGQGTRLTVV.

The chain uses TRBV7-3 and TRBJ2-6; 9 positions agree with TRBD1. Trimming at V came to 2 bases and at J to 1 base, leaving 3 bases not matched to a gene. The CDR3 runs 17 residues. Germline V CDR1 and CDR2: SGHTA, FQGTGA. CDR3 coding DNA: TGTGCCAGCAGCTTACGGGACAGGGCGTCTGGGGCCAACGTCCTGACTTTC. This translates into CASSLRDRASGANVLTF.